The text below deals with one TCR beta chain. Using immunoSEQ multiplex PCR, the repertoire was profiled, and TCRdb retains in-frame clones only, with some absent. The sample has about 160,000 clones, approximately 90% seen once. V shed 4 bases and J shed 0 bases, with 12 bases lying between them. Germline CDR1 is SGDLS and CDR2 is YYNGEE. There are 15 residues in the CDR3. The data are from a study of control samples from healthy donors and cancer patients. The TCR sequence derives from a woman aged 30 to 39 in good health. This chain joins TRBV9 and TRBJ2-3; possible D gene TRBD2, 5 bases. Sequencing was done on a sample of blood. The CDR3 spells CASSQGRTSTDTQYF. CDR3 in DNA: TGTGCCAGCAGCCAAGGGCGGACTAGCACAGATACGCAGTATTTT.